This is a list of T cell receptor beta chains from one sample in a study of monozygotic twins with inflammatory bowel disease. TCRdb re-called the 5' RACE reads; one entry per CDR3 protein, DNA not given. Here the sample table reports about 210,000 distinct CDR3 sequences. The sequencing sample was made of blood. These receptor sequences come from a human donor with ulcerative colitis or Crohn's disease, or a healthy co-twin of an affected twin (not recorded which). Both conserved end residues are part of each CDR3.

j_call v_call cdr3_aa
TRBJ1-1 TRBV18 CASSPTDSGTEAFF
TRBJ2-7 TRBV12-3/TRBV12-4 CASTMTGFYEQYF
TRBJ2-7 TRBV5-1 CASSTGHTQDEQYF
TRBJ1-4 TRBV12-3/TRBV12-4 CASSSRWGEKLFF
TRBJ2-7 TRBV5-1 CASSLAEGKGYEQYF
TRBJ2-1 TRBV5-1 CASSSSTSYNEQFF
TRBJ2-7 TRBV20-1 CSARGGSNYEQYF
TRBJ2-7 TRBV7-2 CASSSIHEQYF
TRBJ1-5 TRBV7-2 CASSPGAGDQPQHF
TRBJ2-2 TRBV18 CASSQTETGELFF
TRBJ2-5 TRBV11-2 CASSLRGSGGPQETQYF
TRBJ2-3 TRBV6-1 CASSGLAGGPDTQYF
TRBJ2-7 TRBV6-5 CASSSTTAEQYF
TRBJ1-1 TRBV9 CASSVATQAFF
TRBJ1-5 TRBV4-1 CASSQGQGINQPQHF
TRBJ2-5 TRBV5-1 CASSLEISGETQYF
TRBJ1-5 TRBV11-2 CASSPGQGGNQPQHF
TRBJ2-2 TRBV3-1 CASTPRRTSHTGELFF
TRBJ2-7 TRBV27 CASSTVGANNEQYF
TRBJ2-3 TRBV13 CASSFWDSGMDF
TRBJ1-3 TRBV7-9 CASSLDRSSGNTIYF
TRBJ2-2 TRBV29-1 CSVRGGHGTGELFF